The 13 T cell receptor beta chains reported below all come from one sample, sequenced in a study of blood T cell repertoires in COVID-19. Assay: immunoSEQ multiplex PCR; the TCRdb copy retains only in-frame clones and omits some. The sample has 50,000 or so clones; roughly 76% are singletons. The sequenced sample was peripheral blood. Receptors were obtained from a woman aged 60-75 years with acute or convalescent COVID-19.

V is TRBV6-5 and J is TRBJ1-1, with 12 bases matching TRBD1. The CDR3 length is 15 residues. The germline V gene encodes CDR1 MNHEY and CDR2 SVGAGI. The junction had 7 bases not matched to a gene; V was cut back by 8 bases and J by 3 bases. The CDR3 nucleotides read TGTGCCAGCCGGGGACAGGGGGCCGGTGACACTGAAGCTTTCTTT. This codes for CASRGQGAGDTEAFF.

V gene TRBV5-5 combines with J gene TRBJ1-3; 7 nucleotides match TRBD1. Germline CDR1 reads SGHKS; CDR2 reads YYEKEE (reference sequence). This CDR3 is 14 amino acids long. With V trimmed by 2 bases and J by 2 bases, 1 base remained unmatched. The CDR3 coding sequence is TGTGCCAGCAGCTTTCAGGGGGCTGGAAACACCATATATTTT. Protein: CASSFQGAGNTIYF.

The V gene is TRBV9, the J gene TRBJ2-3; TRBD1 is a possible D gene (6 bases). The germline gives CDR1 SGDLS, CDR2 YYNGEE. V was clipped by 0 bases and J by 6 bases, with 14 bases between them. The CDR3 covers 15 residues. The CDR3: CASSVGGQGRDTQYF. CDR3 DNA: TGTGCCAGCAGCGTAGGGGGGCAGGGCAGGGATACGCAGTATTTT.

The chain joins TRBV20-1 to TRBJ1-5; maybe TRBD1 (5 bases). V was pared by 6 bases and J by 7 bases, with 10 bases between. In germline, CDR1 is DFQATT, CDR2 SNEGSKA (reference sequence). The CDR3 length is 11 residues. The CDR3: CSAQENQPQHF. The DNA for the CDR3 is TGCAGTGCACAGGAAAACCAGCCCCAGCATTTT.

The CDR3 DNA reads as TGTGCCAGCAGTTTCGGTGGAGGTGGGCTCTACGAGCAGTACTTC. It is translated as CASSFGGGGLYEQYF. The chain links TRBV28 to TRBJ2-7; tentative D call: TRBD2 (5 bases). Per germline, CDR1 MDHEN and CDR2 SYDVKM. Trimming removed 3 bases at V and 3 bases at J, with 15 bases between. This CDR3 region has 15 residues.

The V and J genes are TRBV4-1 and TRBJ2-7, with D tentatively TRBD1 (5 bases). V was clipped by 1 base and J by 1 base, with 14 bases between them. This CDR3 is 16 amino acids long. Germline V gene sequence: CDR1 MGHRA, CDR2 YSYEKL. The CDR3 sequence: CASSQVLRRGSYEQYF. DNA of the CDR3: TGCGCCAGCAGCCAAGTTTTGCGTAGGGGTTCCTACGAGCAGTACTTC.

This clone showed up just a few times. The chain is built from TRBV7-8 and TRBJ1-2, with D possibly matching TRBD1 (6 bases). From germline, CDR1 is SGHVS and CDR2 FQNEAQ. The CDR3 is made up of 14 amino acids. Trimming cost V 7 bases and J 2 bases, with 14 bases left between them. CDR3: CASKQGALNYGYTF. As DNA, the CDR3 is TGTGCCAGCAAACAGGGTGCCCTGAACTATGGCTACACCTTC.

The V gene is TRBV6-4, the J gene TRBJ1-2; no reliable D call. Between the trimmed V and J ends, which lost 0 bases and 2 bases, there was a span of 10 bases. The V gene's germline CDR1 is MRHNA and CDR2 SNTAGT. This CDR3 is 15 amino acids long. The CDR3 here is CASSDSGGSNYGYTF. CDR3 nucleotide sequence: TGTGCCAGCAGTGACTCGGGAGGGTCAAACTATGGCTACACCTTC.

This sequence joins TRBV18 and TRBJ2-3; possibly TRBD1 for D (5 bases). V lost 5 bases and J lost 2, with 8 bases in between. In germline, CDR1 is KGHSH, CDR2 LQKENI. The CDR3 runs to 13 residues. In nucleotides, the CDR3 is TGTGCCAGCTCAGACAGTCTCACAGATACGCAGTATTTT. It translates to CASSDSLTDTQYF.

V and J are TRBV25-1 and TRBJ1-2, with D unresolved. Trimming shortened V by 6 bases and J by 4 bases, and 6 bases separated the two germline ends. Germline V gives CDR1 MGHDK, CDR2 SYGVNS. The CDR3 has 11 residues. The CDR3, as DNA: TGTGCCAGCAGGGTCGGCTATGGCTACACCTTC. Its protein product is CASRVGYGYTF.

DNA of the CDR3: TGTGCCTGGAGTGGACAGCCCTATGGCTACACCTTC. Translation: CAWSGQPYGYTF. V gene TRBV30 combines with J gene TRBJ1-2; a possible D gene is TRBD1 (5 bases). Trimming removed 1 base from V and 4 bases from J, with 7 bases in between. CDR3 size: 12 residues. From germline, CDR1 is GTSNPN and CDR2 SVGIG (reference sequence).

This clone is labeled as medium-sized. This chain joins TRBV4-2 and TRBJ2-3; the match to TRBD2 covers 10 bases. The germline gives CDR1 LGHNA, CDR2 YNFKEQ. Losses at the gene ends were 0 bases for V and 4 bases for J; bases not matched to a gene: 4. This CDR3 has 16 amino acids. CDR3 protein: CASSQDASGGADTQYF. The CDR3 DNA reads TGTGCCAGCAGCCAAGATGCTAGCGGGGGAGCAGATACGCAGTATTTT.

V and J are TRBV11-2 and TRBJ1-2; D might be TRBD1 (5 bases). CDR1 is SGHAT and CDR2 is FQNNGV in the germline V gene. The CDR3 runs 14 residues. With 4 bases removed from V and 3 bases from J, the gap between germline ends came to 12 bases. Here the CDR3 reads CASSSQGVYYGYTF. Written as DNA, the CDR3 is TGTGCCAGCAGCTCCCAGGGTGTCTACTATGGCTACACCTTC.